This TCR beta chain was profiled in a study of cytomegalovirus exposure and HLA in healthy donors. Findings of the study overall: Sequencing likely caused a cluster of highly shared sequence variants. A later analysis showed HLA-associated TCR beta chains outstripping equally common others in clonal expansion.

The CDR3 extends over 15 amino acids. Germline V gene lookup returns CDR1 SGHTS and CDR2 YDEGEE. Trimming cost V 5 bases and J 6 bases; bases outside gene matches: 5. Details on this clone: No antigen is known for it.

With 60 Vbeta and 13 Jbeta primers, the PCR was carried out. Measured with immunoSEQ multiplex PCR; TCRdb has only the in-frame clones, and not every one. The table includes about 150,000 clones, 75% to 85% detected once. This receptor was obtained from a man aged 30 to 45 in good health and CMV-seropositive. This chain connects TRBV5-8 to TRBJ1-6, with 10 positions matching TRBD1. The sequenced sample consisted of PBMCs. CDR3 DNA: TGTGCCAGCAGGAACTGGGACAGGGGTAATTCACCCCTCCACTTT. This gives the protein CASRNWDRGNSPLHF.